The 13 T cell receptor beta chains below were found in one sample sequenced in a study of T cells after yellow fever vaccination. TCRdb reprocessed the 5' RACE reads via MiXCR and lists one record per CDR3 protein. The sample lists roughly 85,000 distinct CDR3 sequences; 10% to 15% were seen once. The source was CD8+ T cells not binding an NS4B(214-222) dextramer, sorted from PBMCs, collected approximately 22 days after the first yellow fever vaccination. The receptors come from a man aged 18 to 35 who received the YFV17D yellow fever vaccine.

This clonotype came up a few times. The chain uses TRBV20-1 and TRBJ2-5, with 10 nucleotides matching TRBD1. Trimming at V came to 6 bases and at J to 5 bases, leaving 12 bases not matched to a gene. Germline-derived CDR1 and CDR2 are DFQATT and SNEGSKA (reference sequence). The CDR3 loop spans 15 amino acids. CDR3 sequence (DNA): TGCAGTGCCCCGACAGGGGGCTTTGGATTGGAGACCCAGTACTTC. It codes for CSAPTGGFGLETQYF.

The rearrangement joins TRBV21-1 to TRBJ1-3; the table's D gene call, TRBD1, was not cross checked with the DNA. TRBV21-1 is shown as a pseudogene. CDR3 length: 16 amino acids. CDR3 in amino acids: CASSKTDRSRGNTIYF. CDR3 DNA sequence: TGTGCCAGCAGCAAAACGGACAGATCGAGAGGAAACACCATATATTTT.

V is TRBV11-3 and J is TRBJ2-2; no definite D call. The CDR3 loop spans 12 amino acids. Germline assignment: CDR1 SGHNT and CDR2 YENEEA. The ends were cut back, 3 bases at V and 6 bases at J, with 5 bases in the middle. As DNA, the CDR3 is TGTGCCAGCAGCTTCGAGTCCGGGGAGCTGTTTTTT. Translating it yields CASSFESGELFF.

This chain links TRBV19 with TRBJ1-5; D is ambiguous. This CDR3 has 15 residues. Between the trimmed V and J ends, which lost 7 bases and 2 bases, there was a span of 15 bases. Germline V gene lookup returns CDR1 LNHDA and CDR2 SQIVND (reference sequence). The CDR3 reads CASMAGLLGNQPQHF. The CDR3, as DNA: TGTGCCAGTATGGCAGGTCTTTTAGGCAATCAGCCCCAGCATTTT.

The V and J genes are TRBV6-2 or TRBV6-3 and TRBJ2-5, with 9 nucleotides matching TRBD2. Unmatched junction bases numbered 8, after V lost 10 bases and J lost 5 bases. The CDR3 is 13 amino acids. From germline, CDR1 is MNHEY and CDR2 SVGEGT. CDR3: CATGGLARETQYF. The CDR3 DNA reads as TGTGCCACAGGGGGACTAGCTAGGGAGACCCAGTACTTC.

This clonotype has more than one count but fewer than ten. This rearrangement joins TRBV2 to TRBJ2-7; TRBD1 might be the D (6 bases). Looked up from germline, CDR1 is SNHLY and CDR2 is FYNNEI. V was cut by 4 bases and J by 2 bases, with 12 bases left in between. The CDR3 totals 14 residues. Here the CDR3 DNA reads TGTGCCAGCAGTGTGGGGGCAGGGACCTACGAGCAGTACGTC. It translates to CASSVGAGTYEQYV.

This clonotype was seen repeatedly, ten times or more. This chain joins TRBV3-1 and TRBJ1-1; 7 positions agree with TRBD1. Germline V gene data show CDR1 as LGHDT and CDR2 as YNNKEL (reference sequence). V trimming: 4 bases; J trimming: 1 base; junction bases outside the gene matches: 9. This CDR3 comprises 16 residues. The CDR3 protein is CASSRPRTGGNTEAFF. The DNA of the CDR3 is TGTGCCAGCAGCCGCCCACGGACAGGTGGGAACACTGAAGCTTTCTTT.

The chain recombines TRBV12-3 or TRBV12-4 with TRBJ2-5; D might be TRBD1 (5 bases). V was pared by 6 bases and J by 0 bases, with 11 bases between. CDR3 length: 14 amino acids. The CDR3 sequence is CASSTYRNQETQYF. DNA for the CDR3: TGTGCCAGCAGCACCTACAGGAACCAAGAGACCCAGTACTTC.

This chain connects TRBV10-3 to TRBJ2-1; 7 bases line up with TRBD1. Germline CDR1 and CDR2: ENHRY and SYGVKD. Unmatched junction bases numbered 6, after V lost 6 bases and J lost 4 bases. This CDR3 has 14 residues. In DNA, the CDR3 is TGTGCCATCAGCGGGACAGTTCCATACAATGAGCAGTTCTTC. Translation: CAISGTVPYNEQFF.

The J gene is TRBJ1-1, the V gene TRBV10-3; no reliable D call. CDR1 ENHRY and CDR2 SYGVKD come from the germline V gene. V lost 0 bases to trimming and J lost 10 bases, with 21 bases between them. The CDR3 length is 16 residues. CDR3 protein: CAISESSAAISLRAFF. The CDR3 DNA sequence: TGTGCCATCAGTGAGTCTAGCGCTGCGATAAGCCTGAGAGCTTTCTTT.

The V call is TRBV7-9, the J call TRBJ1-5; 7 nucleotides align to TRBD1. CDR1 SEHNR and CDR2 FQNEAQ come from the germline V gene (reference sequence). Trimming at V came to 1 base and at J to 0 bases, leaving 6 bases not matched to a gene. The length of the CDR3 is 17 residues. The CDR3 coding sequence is TGTGCCAGCAGCTTAGTACAGGGGCCATATAGCAATCAGCCCCAGCATTTT. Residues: CASSLVQGPYSNQPQHF.

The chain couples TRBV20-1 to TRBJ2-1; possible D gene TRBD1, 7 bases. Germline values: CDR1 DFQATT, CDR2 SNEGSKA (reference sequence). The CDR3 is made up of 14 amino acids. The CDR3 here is CSYGGGDHYNEQFF. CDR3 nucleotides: TGCTCCTACGGAGGGGGCGACCACTACAATGAGCAGTTCTTC.

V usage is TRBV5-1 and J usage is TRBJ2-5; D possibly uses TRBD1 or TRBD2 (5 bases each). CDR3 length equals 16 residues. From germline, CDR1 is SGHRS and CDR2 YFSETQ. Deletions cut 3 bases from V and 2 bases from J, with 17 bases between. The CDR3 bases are TGCGCCAGCAGCTCCGGGGCAGGTGCGCGGCAAGAGACCCAGTACTTC. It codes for CASSSGAGARQETQYF.